The 13 T cell receptor beta chains below all came from one sample that was sequenced in a study of beta chain features in type 1 diabetes. cDNA synthesis used the whole RNA isolate, giving expressed TCRB sequences. Profiled with immunoSEQ multiplex PCR; TCRdb holds only in-frame clones, not every one. The table lists about 200,000 clones, approximately 10% of them singletons, with 1% to 1.5% in the top ten. Sequenced input: central memory CD4+ T cells from blood. The receptors here all came from a young man in good health.

The sample holds a few counts of this clone. The chain is built from TRBV27 and TRBJ2-3; possible D gene TRBD1, 6 bases. CDR1 and CDR2 from the germline V gene are MNHEY and SMNVEV (reference sequence). CDR3 length: 20 residues. Trimming removed 6 bases from V and 0 bases from J, with 28 bases in between. The CDR3 protein is CASSYSTRQDLRTSTDTQYF. CDR3 nucleotides: TGTGCCAGCAGCTATTCTACTAGACAGGATTTACGAACTAGCACAGATACGCAGTATTTT.

The gene calls are TRBV7-2 and TRBJ2-5; 14 bases are a match to TRBD2. J gave up 4 bases and V 4 bases, and 2 bases lay outside the gene matches. From germline, CDR1 is SGHTA and CDR2 FQGNSA. The CDR3 totals 15 residues. The CDR3 is CASSSGTSGRETQYF. The CDR3 DNA reads TGTGCCAGCAGCTCAGGGACTAGCGGGAGAGAGACCCAGTACTTC.

CDR3 DNA sequence: TGCAGCGTTTCCGGGACAGACTACGAGCAGTACTTC. Residues: CSVSGTDYEQYF. The J gene is TRBJ2-7, the V gene TRBV29-1, with 7 positions matching TRBD1. The V gene end was trimmed by 5 bases and the J gene end by 3 bases; junction bases not matched to a gene: 4. Germline values: CDR1 SQVTM, CDR2 ANQGSEA. The CDR3 has 12 residues.

This clone was counted many times. At one of its ends the junction is not consistent with the germline gene, which may arise from a read error. V usage is TRBV5-6 and J usage is TRBJ2-1; 9 bases are a match to TRBD1. Germline V lookup: CDR1 SGHDT, CDR2 YYEEEE. This CDR3 has 12 residues. The CDR3 is CASSLGRDREIF. Here the CDR3 DNA reads TGTGCCAGCAGCTTGGGCCGGGACAGGGAGATCTTC.

The V and J genes are TRBV6-1 and TRBJ1-2, with D hard to call. The CDR3 spans 15 residues. The germline CDR1 and CDR2 sequences are MNHNS and SASEGT. The V and J ends lost 2 bases and 4 bases respectively, with 14 bases between them. DNA for the CDR3: TGTGCCAGCAGTGAAAAGGACCGAAGCTTCTATGGCTACACCTTC. As protein: CASSEKDRSFYGYTF.

The chain joins TRBV9 to TRBJ1-1, with 9 bases fitting TRBD1. V lost 1 base and J lost 1; bases outside the gene matches: 14. The V gene's germline CDR1 is SGDLS and CDR2 YYNGEE. CDR3 size: 19 residues. The CDR3 nucleotides are TGTGCCAGCAGCGTAAACCCCGTCCGGACAGGGGATTCGAACACTGAAGCTTTCTTT. Its protein product is CASSVNPVRTGDSNTEAFF.

The chain employs TRBV28 and TRBJ2-7, with D hard to call. Germline lookup yields CDR1 MDHEN and CDR2 SYDVKM. The CDR3 contains 12 residues. Trimming took 2 bases from V and 5 from J, leaving 7 bases between them. CDR3 loop: CASSLVSDEQYF. CDR3 nucleotide sequence: TGTGCCAGCAGTTTAGTATCCGACGAGCAGTACTTC. The full variable domain, in which reference TRBV28 and TRBJ2-7 provide the parts outside the CDR3, is DVKVTQSSRYLVKRTGEKVFLECVQDMDHENMFWYRQDPGLGLRLIYFSYDVKMKEKGDIPEGYSVSREKKERFSLILESASTNQTSMYLCASSLVSDEQYFGPGTRLTVT.

This clone occurred a few times. The rearrangement joins TRBV12-2 to TRBJ2-7; the D call TRBD1 from the table was never checked on the DNA. TRBV12-2 is labeled a pseudogene. The CDR3 contains 15 residues. The CDR3 DNA reads as TGTGCAAGTCGCATCTTACAGGGGGCGCCCTACGAGCAGTACTTC. Translation gives CASRILQGAPYEQYF.

In its sample, this clone was seen a few times. The genes are TRBV19 and TRBJ1-1; no firm D call. The CDR3 extends over 12 amino acids. The germline V and J ends were trimmed by 8 bases and 8 bases, with 15 bases remaining between them. The germline V gene has CDR1 LNHDA and CDR2 SQIVND (reference sequence). CDR3 protein: CASGLWGAEAFF. The CDR3 DNA sequence: TGTGCCAGTGGGCTATGGGGAGCAGAAGCTTTCTTT.

The table lists this clone with a few counts. The chain couples TRBV30 to TRBJ2-6; 10 bases align to TRBD1. V lost 4 bases and J lost 3; bases outside the gene matches: 15. Germline CDR1 and CDR2: GTSNPN and SVGIG (reference sequence). This CDR3 region has 19 residues. Here the CDR3 DNA reads TGTGCCTGGACCCTACCGGTGACAGGGGGCCTGAATGGGGCCAACGTCCTGACTTTC. Protein product: CAWTLPVTGGLNGANVLTF.

A few counts support this clone. This chain links TRBV4-3 with TRBJ2-1, with D uncertain. V was pared by 0 bases and J by 9 bases, with 12 bases between. Germline assignment: CDR1 LGHNA and CDR2 YSLEER. The CDR3 covers 14 residues. CDR3 sequence (DNA): TGCGCCAGCAGCCAAGAGGTAGCCATTGGTGAGCAGTTCTTC. It translates to CASSQEVAIGEQFF.

This sequence joins TRBV29-1 and TRBJ2-1; D not certain. CDR3 length: 14 residues. Germline V gene data show CDR1 as SQVTM and CDR2 as ANQGSEA. V was shortened by 0 bases and J by 3 bases, with 9 bases between the two germline ends. CDR3 region: CSVEDPRDYNEQFF. In DNA form, the CDR3 reads TGCAGCGTTGAAGATCCTAGGGACTACAATGAGCAGTTCTTC.

In this sample, this clone turned up a few times. The genes are TRBV7-9 and TRBJ2-3; possible D gene TRBD2, 6 bases. V lost 5 bases, J lost 1 base, and 10 bases lay in between. The CDR3 covers 14 residues. Per the germline V gene, CDR1 is SEHNR and CDR2 is FQNEAQ (reference sequence). CDR3 nucleotides: TGTGCCAGCAGCCTTAGCGGACGCACAGATACGCAGTATTTT. Protein sequence: CASSLSGRTDTQYF.